This note documents a single T cell receptor beta chain sequence. At the DNA level, this CDR3 is encoded by other sequences in the same sample as well. CDR3 length: 15 amino acids. V shed 3 bases, J shed 0 bases, and the junction held 3 bases outside the gene matches. The germline CDR1 and CDR2 sequences are ENHRY and SYGVKD. The data were taken from a study of shared clonotypes between healthy human individuals. Free of recent acute infections or vaccinations, the donors were healthy HIV-negative adults. The assay was immunoSEQ multiplex PCR, and TCRdb's table has in-frame clones only and misses some. This table holds 2 million to 3 million clones, 93% found once.

This sequence joins TRBV10-3 and TRBJ2-7, with TRBD1 matching 9 bases. The specimen sequenced was naive CD4+ T cells from PBMCs. Subset in this sample: CD45RA+ positively selected. The TCR was taken from a young man in good health. Some clones in this sample may be carry-over from other donors' samples. The CDR3 DNA is TGTGCCATCAGTGACCCGGGACAGGGCTCCTACGAGCAGTACTTC. Protein: CAISDPGQGSYEQYF.